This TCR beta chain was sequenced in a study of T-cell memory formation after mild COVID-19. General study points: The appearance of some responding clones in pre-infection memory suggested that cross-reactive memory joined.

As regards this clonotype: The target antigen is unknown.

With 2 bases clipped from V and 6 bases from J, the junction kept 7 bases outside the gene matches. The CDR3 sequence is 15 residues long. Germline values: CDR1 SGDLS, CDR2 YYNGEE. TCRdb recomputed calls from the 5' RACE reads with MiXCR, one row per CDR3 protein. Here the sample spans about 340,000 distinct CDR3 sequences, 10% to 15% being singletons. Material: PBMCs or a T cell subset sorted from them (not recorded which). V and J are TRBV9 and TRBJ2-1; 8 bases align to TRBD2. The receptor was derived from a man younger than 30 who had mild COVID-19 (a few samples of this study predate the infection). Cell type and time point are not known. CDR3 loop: CASSVTSGTSNEQFF. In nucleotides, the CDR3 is TGTGCCAGCAGCGTCACTAGCGGCACCTCCAATGAGCAGTTCTTC.